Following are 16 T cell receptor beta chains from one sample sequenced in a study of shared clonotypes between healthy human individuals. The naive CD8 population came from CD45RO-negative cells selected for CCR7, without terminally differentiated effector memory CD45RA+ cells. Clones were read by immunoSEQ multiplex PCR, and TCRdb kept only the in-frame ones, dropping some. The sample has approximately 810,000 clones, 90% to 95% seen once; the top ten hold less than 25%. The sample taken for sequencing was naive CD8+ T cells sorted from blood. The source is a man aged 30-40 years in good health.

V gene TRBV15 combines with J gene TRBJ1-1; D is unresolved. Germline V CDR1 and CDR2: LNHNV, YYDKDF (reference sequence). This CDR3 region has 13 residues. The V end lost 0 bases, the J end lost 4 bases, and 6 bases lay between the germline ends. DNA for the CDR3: TGTGCCACCAGCAGAGACCGATCCACTGAAGCTTTCTTT. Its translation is CATSRDRSTEAFF.

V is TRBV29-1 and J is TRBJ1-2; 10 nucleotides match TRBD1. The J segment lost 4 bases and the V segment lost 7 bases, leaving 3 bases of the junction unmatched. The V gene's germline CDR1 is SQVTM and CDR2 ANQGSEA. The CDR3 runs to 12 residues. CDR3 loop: CSGRTGGYGYTF. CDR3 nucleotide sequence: TGCAGCGGTCGGACAGGGGGCTATGGCTACACCTTC.

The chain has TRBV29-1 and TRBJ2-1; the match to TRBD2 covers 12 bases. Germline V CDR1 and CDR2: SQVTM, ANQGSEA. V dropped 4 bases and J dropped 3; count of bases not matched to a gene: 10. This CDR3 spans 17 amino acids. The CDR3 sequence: CSVGLASGRALYNEQFF. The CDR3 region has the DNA TGCAGCGTTGGTCTTGCTAGCGGGAGGGCCCTCTACAATGAGCAGTTCTTC.

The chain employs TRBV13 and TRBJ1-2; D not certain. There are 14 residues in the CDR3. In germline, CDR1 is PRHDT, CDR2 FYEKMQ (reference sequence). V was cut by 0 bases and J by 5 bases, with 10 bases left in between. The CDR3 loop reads CASSLGKQFYGYTF. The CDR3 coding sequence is TGTGCCAGCAGCTTAGGAAAACAGTTTTATGGCTACACCTTC.

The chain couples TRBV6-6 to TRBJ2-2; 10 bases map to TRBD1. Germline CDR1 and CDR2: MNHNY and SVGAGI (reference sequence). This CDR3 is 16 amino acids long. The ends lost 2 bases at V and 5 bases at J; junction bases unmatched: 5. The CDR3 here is CASSYRQGAKTGELFF. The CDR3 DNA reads TGTGCCAGCAGTTACAGACAGGGGGCTAAGACCGGGGAGCTGTTTTTT.

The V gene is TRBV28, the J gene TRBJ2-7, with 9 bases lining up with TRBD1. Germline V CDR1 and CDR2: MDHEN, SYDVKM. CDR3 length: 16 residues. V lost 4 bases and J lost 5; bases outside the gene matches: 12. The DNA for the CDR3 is TGTGCCAGCAGTTGGCGGACCGGGACAGGGATCGACGAGCAGTACTTC. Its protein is CASSWRTGTGIDEQYF.

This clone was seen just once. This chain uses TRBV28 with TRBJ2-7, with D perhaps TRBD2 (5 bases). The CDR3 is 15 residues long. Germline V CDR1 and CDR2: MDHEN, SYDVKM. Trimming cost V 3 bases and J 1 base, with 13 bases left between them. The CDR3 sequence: CASSLADGLSYEQYF. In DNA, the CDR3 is TGTGCCAGCAGTTTGGCGGACGGACTGTCCTACGAGCAGTACTTC.

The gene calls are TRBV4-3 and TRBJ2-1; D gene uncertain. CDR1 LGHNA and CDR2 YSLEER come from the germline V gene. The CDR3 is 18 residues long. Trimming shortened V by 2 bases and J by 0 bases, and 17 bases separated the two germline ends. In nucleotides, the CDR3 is TGCGCCAGCAGCCAATCGTCTTTGACGGAGAGCTCCTACAATGAGCAGTTCTTC. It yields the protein CASSQSSLTESSYNEQFF.

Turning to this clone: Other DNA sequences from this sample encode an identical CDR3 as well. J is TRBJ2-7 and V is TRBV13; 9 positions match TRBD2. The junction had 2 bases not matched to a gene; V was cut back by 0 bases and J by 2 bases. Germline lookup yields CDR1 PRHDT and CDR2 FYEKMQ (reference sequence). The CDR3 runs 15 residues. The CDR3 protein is CASSLGTSGPYEQYF. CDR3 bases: TGTGCCAGCAGCTTAGGGACTAGCGGTCCCTACGAGCAGTACTTC.

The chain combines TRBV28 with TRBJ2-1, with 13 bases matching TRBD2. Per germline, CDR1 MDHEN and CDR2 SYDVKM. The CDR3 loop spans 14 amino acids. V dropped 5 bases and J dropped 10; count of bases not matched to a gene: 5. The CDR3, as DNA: TGTGCCAGCAGTACAGGACTAGCGGGAGAGGAGCAGTTCTTC. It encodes CASSTGLAGEEQFF.

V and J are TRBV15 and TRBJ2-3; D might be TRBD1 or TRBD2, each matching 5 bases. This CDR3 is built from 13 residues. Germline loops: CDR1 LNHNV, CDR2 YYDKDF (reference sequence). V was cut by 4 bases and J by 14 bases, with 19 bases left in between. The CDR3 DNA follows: TGTGCCACCAGCACTCCTAATAGGGACCGGTTGTATTTT. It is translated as CATSTPNRDRLYF.

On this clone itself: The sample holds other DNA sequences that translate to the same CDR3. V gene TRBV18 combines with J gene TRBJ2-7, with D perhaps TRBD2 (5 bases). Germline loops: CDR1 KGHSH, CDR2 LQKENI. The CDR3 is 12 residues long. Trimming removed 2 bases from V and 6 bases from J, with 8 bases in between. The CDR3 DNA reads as TGTGCCAGCTCACCAACCAGCGGCGAGCAGTACTTC. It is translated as CASSPTSGEQYF.

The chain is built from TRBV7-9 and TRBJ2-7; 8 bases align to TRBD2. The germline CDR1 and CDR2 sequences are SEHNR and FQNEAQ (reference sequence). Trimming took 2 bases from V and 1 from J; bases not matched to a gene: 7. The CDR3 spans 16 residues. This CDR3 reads CASSLLPGLESYEQYF. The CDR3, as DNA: TGTGCCAGCAGCTTACTGCCGGGACTAGAGTCCTACGAGCAGTACTTC.

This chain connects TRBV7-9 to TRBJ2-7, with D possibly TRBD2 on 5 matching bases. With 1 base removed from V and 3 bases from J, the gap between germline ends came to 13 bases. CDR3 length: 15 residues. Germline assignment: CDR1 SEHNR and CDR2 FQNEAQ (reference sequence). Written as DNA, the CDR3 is TGTGCCAGCAGCTTAGTCGGAGGCTCCTTCTACGAGCAGTACTTC. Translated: CASSLVGGSFYEQYF.

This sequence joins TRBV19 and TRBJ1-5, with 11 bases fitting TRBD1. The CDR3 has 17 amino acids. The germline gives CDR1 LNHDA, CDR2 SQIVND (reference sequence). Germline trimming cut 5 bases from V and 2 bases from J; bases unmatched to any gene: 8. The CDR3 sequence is CASSSGQGVIGNQPQHF. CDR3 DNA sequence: TGTGCCAGTAGTTCGGGACAGGGGGTGATCGGCAATCAGCCCCAGCATTTT.

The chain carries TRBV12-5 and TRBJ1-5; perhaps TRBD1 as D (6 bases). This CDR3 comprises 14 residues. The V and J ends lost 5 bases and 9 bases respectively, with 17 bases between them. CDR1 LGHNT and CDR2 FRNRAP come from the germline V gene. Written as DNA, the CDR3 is TGTGCTAGTGGTCATGGGACACCCTTGTCGCCCCAGCATTTT. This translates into CASGHGTPLSPQHF.